Here is one T cell receptor beta chain with its context. V lost 4 bases to trimming and J lost 1 base; unmatched junction nucleotides: 5. Germline V gene lookup returns CDR1 SGHRS and CDR2 YFSETQ. This CDR3 is built from 14 residues. Described time point: patch test 3, about 24 weeks after DPC sensitization. Treatment noted: therapeutic diphenylcyclopropenone sensitization with weekly scalp DPC. The entry originates in a study of human T cells and chemical hapten exposure. Study background: Patients, predominantly female, presented with alopecia areata, totalis or universalis. Per-sample TCR yield variability stemmed mainly from small pooled library volume differences.

A single record per CDR3 protein comes from TCRdb applying MiXCR to the RACE reads. Among roughly 150,000 distinct CDR3 sequences, approximately 30% were seen once, and the ten largest hold approximately 2.1%. The sample consisted of whole blood, taken in connection with sensitization to the hapten diphenylcyclopropenone (DPC). The TCR sequence derives from a woman aged 18-29 years with alopecia areata. Some clones in this sample may be carry-over from other donors' samples. J is TRBJ2-7 and V is TRBV5-1; TRBD1 agrees at 7 bases. The CDR3 here is CASSPGQASYEQYF. DNA of the CDR3: TGCGCCAGCAGCCCCGGACAGGCTTCCTACGAGCAGTACTTC.